The 29 T cell receptor beta chains listed next were all sequenced from one sample in a study of blood T cells in healthy people across ages. A second about 7 to 12 cycle PCR used barcoded and J-beta primers. MiXCR, run by TCRdb on the 5' RACE reads, gives a single entry per CDR3 protein. The sample has 720,000 or so distinct CDR3 sequences, about 43% seen once. What was sequenced was blood. The receptors stem from a man older than 75 in good health.

Turning to this clonotype: This may be a read error, as it is one base from a much larger clone. V usage is TRBV4-2 and J usage is TRBJ2-3; 9 bases are a match to TRBD2. V gave up 0 bases and J gave up 3 bases; unmatched junction bases: 4. The V gene's germline CDR1 is LGHNA and CDR2 YNFKEQ. CDR3 length: 16 amino acids. The DNA for the CDR3 is TGTGCCAGCAGCCAAGAGGCTAGCGGGGTTACAGATACGCAGTATTTT. It specifies CASSQEASGVTDTQYF.

In its sample, this clonotype was seen a few times. J is TRBJ2-2 and V is TRBV7-3, with D perhaps matching TRBD2 (6 bases). V lost 1 base and J 1 base, leaving 10 bases between the germline ends. The germline V gene encodes CDR1 SGHTA and CDR2 FQGTGA. This CDR3 contains 16 residues. The CDR3 is CASSLSGIENTGELFF. The DNA of the CDR3 is TGTGCCAGCAGCTTAAGCGGGATCGAGAACACCGGGGAGCTGTTTTTT.

This clonotype has just a few counts. The chain recombines TRBV20-1 with TRBJ2-7; 13 nucleotides agree with TRBD2. The V gene end was trimmed by 0 bases and the J gene end by 6 bases; junction bases not matched to a gene: 8. CDR3 length equals 16 residues. Germline CDR1 and CDR2: DFQATT and SNEGSKA (reference sequence). The CDR3 loop is CSARDTSGRVLVEQYF. CDR3 DNA sequence: TGCAGTGCTAGAGATACTAGCGGGAGGGTACTGGTCGAGCAGTACTTC.

This clonotype was seen only a few times. The chain combines TRBV20-1 with TRBJ2-7; possibly TRBD2 for D (5 bases). The CDR3 is made up of 13 amino acids. V lost 5 bases to trimming and J lost 4 bases, with 15 bases between them. Germline CDR1 DFQATT, CDR2 SNEGSKA (reference sequence). CDR3 DNA sequence: TGCAGTGCTTACCGGGATGAAGGTTACGAGCAGTACTTC. Translated, it gives CSAYRDEGYEQYF.

This chain joins TRBV6-2 or TRBV6-3 and TRBJ2-5, with TRBD2 matching 11 bases. The CDR3 consists of 15 residues. V shed 7 bases and J 5 bases; nucleotides not matched to a gene: 9. Per the germline V gene, CDR1 is MNHEY and CDR2 is SVGEGT. CDR3 sequence (DNA): TGTGCCAGCAACAAACTAGCGGGAGCGCAGGAGACCCAGTACTTC. This encodes CASNKLAGAQETQYF.

This clonotype was seen at least ten times. CDR3 bases: TGTGCCAGCAGTGAGACAGGTCAGATGAGTTACGAGCAGTACTTC. It is translated as CASSETGQMSYEQYF. The chain links TRBV25-1 to TRBJ2-7, with TRBD1 as a possible D gene (6 bases). The CDR3 contains 15 residues. The V gene's germline CDR1 is MGHDK and CDR2 SYGVNS. V was cut by 3 bases and J by 4 bases, with 16 bases left in between.

In nucleotides, the CDR3 is TGTGCCAGCAGTTTATTAGAAGGGCGGGCTCCGAACACCGGGGAGCTGTTTTTT. It translates to CASSLLEGRAPNTGELFF. The chain is built from TRBV28 and TRBJ2-2; the D gene is possibly TRBD2 (5 bases). Trimming cost V 1 base and J 0 bases, with 15 bases left between them. Germline V gene data show CDR1 as MDHEN and CDR2 as SYDVKM. There are 18 residues in the CDR3.

With regard to this clonotype: A read error may be the cause here, since a much bigger clone is one base away. The CDR3: CAIGAAGGTDTQYF. In DNA form, the CDR3 reads TGTGCCATCGGTGCGGCAGGAGGCACAGATACGCAGTATTTT. The chain recombines TRBV10-3 with TRBJ2-3, with D uncertain. V gave up 8 bases and J gave up 1 base, with 13 bases separating them. The CDR3 covers 14 residues. Germline-derived CDR1 and CDR2 are ENHRY and SYGVKD.

The gene calls are TRBV4-3 and TRBJ2-4; 9 bases align to TRBD1. The end of the DNA aligns better with TRBJ2-7, so the J call may be wrong. In germline, CDR1 is LGHNA, CDR2 YSLEER. The CDR3 length is 16 residues. CDR3 amino acids: CASSQGQPGQGCEQYF. The CDR3 DNA reads as TGCGCCAGCAGCCAAGGGCAACCGGGACAGGGCTGCGAGCAGTACTTC.

The V gene is TRBV6-2 or TRBV6-3, the J gene TRBJ2-1, with a weak D call TRBD1 (6 bases). The V end was cut by 6 bases, the J end by 8 bases, with 11 bases between. This CDR3 is 12 amino acids long. Looked up from germline, CDR1 is MNHEY and CDR2 is SVGEGT. In DNA form, the CDR3 reads TGTGCCAGCAGAAACAGGGTCGATGAGCAGTTCTTC. Its protein is CASRNRVDEQFF.

The V and J genes are TRBV18 and TRBJ1-2; unclear D gene. Deletions cut 4 bases from V and 6 bases from J, with 15 bases between. Germline-derived CDR1 and CDR2 are KGHSH and LQKENI. This CDR3 spans 14 amino acids. CDR3 in DNA: TGTGCCAGCTCACAACGGGAAGGTGACCATGGCTACACCTTC. This gives the protein CASSQREGDHGYTF. The full variable domain, rest sourced from reference TRBV18 and TRBJ1-2, is NAGVMQNPRHLVRRRGQEARLRCSPMKGHSHVYWYRQLPEEGLKFMVYLQKENIIDESGMPKERFSAEFPKEGPSILRIQQVVRGDSAAYFCASSQREGDHGYTFGSGTRLTVV.

Details on this clonotype: This may be a read error: a much more frequent sequence differs by one nucleotide. The chain is built from TRBV3-1 and TRBJ1-4; no reliable D call. Trimming took 3 bases from V and 3 from J, leaving 8 bases between them. This CDR3 spans 14 amino acids. CDR1 is LGHDT, CDR2 YNNKEL, per germline (reference sequence). CDR3 loop: CASSQHSANEKLFF. CDR3 nucleotide sequence: TGTGCCAGCAGCCAGCATAGCGCTAATGAAAAACTGTTTTTT.

This clonotype was seen only a few times. The V call is TRBV29-1, the J call TRBJ2-5; 11 bases are shared with TRBD2. The CDR3 sequence is 13 residues long. Looked up from germline, CDR1 is SQVTM and CDR2 is ANQGSEA. The V and J ends lost 5 bases and 3 bases, in that order; junction bases with no gene match: 2. CDR3 sequence: CSVQTSGEETQYF. CDR3 DNA: TGCAGCGTTCAGACTAGCGGGGAAGAGACCCAGTACTTC.

The chain links TRBV2 to TRBJ1-2, with D uncertain. V was cut by 3 bases and J by 8 bases, with 13 bases left in between. This CDR3 is built from 13 residues. Germline lookup yields CDR1 SNHLY and CDR2 FYNNEI. The CDR3 DNA reads as TGTGCCAGCAGTGATCAGGAATTGAGGGGCTACACCTTC. This translates into CASSDQELRGYTF.

This chain links TRBV20-1 with TRBJ1-6, with D perhaps TRBD1 (5 bases). The CDR3 extends over 18 amino acids. V lost 0 bases, J lost 0 bases, and 15 bases lay in between. Germline V gene data show CDR1 as DFQATT and CDR2 as SNEGSKA (reference sequence). This chain's CDR3 is CSARDFGDLSSYNSPLHF. The DNA for the CDR3 is TGCAGTGCTAGAGATTTCGGGGACTTGAGCTCCTATAATTCACCCCTCCACTTT.

The table lists this clonotype with many counts. This rearrangement joins TRBV2 to TRBJ2-7; TRBD1 or TRBD2 may be the D gene (5 bases each). Germline lookup yields CDR1 SNHLY and CDR2 FYNNEI. With 4 bases removed from V and 3 bases from J, the gap between germline ends came to 10 bases. The CDR3 consists of 13 residues. The CDR3 DNA is TGTGCCAGCAGTGCGGGACGGAACTACGAGCAGTACTTC. Translated, it gives CASSAGRNYEQYF.

The J gene is TRBJ2-1, the V gene TRBV12-3 or TRBV12-4; 8 bases are a match to TRBD2. J lost 4 bases, V lost 6 bases, and 8 bases had no gene match. The CDR3 consists of 15 residues. CDR3 sequence: CASSRPGLGYNEQFF. In DNA form, the CDR3 reads TGTGCCAGCAGCCGGCCGGGACTAGGGTACAATGAGCAGTTCTTC.

This clonotype has a single count. The CDR3 reads CASSQSQGYEQNGYTF. DNA for the CDR3: TGCGCCAGCAGCCAATCTCAGGGCTACGAGCAGAATGGCTACACCTTC. The J gene is TRBJ1-2, the V gene TRBV4-3, with D perhaps matching TRBD1 (5 bases). The germline V gene has CDR1 LGHNA and CDR2 YSLEER. The CDR3 is 16 residues long. The V end lost 2 bases, the J end lost 6 bases, and 19 bases lay between the germline ends.

This clonotype was seen only a few times. V usage is TRBV6-2 or TRBV6-3 and J usage is TRBJ1-2; D gene uncertain. V was clipped by 6 bases and J by 2 bases, with 13 bases between them. Germline CDR1 MNHEY, CDR2 SVGEGT. The CDR3 sequence is 14 residues long. The CDR3 DNA is TGTGCCAGCAGCCGTCTTACACCGAACTATGGCTACACCTTC. Protein product: CASSRLTPNYGYTF.

The rearrangement uses TRBV5-5 and TRBJ1-1, with D uncertain. This CDR3 comprises 13 residues. V was cut by 1 base and J by 1 base, with 5 bases left in between. The germline CDR1 and CDR2 sequences are SGHKS and YYEKEE (reference sequence). The CDR3 loop reads CASSLPANTEAFF. CDR3 nucleotides: TGTGCCAGCAGCTTGCCCGCGAACACTGAAGCTTTCTTT.

This clonotype was counted only a few times. The V call is TRBV10-1, the J call TRBJ2-7; D gene uncertain. V lost 3 bases to trimming and J lost 0 bases, with 9 bases between them. Germline CDR1 is WNHNN and CDR2 is SYGVQD (reference sequence). The length of the CDR3 is 14 residues. The CDR3 protein is CASSDKGYSYEQYF. The CDR3 DNA reads TGCGCCAGCAGTGACAAGGGCTACTCCTACGAGCAGTACTTC.

Notes on this clonotype: Since a much larger clone is just one base distant, this may be a read error. The chain employs TRBV4-3 and TRBJ2-1, with TRBD1 matching over 8 bases. This CDR3 spans 15 amino acids. CDR1 is LGHNA, CDR2 YSLEER, per germline. In DNA form, the CDR3 reads TGCGCCAGCAGCCAGGGACAGGAATCCTACACTGAGCAGTTCTTC. Protein sequence: CASSQGQESYTEQFF.

This clonotype was seen only a few times. The chain recombines TRBV12-3 or TRBV12-4 with TRBJ2-1; D is possibly TRBD1 (5 bases). Deletions cut 0 bases from V and 5 bases from J, with 11 bases between. The CDR3 has 15 residues. The CDR3 loop reads CASSLAQGFDNEQFF. CDR3 nucleotide sequence: TGTGCCAGCAGTTTAGCGCAGGGCTTCGACAATGAGCAGTTCTTC.

The V and J genes are TRBV10-2 and TRBJ2-7, with TRBD1 matching over 9 bases. This CDR3 has 12 residues. V lost 10 bases to trimming and J lost 3 bases; unmatched junction nucleotides: 4. Germline V lookup: CDR1 WSHSY, CDR2 SAAADI. CDR3 nucleotide sequence: TGCGCCACCAGGGGACAGGGCTACGAGCAGTACTTC. As protein: CATRGQGYEQYF.

This clonotype was observed a handful of times. The chain has TRBV9 and TRBJ2-3; possible D gene TRBD2, 6 bases. This CDR3 region has 14 residues. V shed 0 bases and J shed 8 bases, with 13 bases lying between them. The germline V gene encodes CDR1 SGDLS and CDR2 YYNGEE. The CDR3 nucleotides are TGTGCCAGCAGCGTAGTGAAACTAGCCGGTACGCAGTATTTT. Its protein is CASSVVKLAGTQYF.

The chain joins TRBV20-1 to TRBJ2-5, with unresolved D. Trimming cost V 5 bases and J 0 bases, with 16 bases left between them. The CDR3 covers 15 residues. Germline values: CDR1 DFQATT, CDR2 SNEGSKA (reference sequence). The CDR3 here is CSAPNPRLHQETQYF. The DNA for the CDR3 is TGCAGTGCTCCGAACCCGCGCCTCCACCAAGAGACCCAGTACTTC.

This chain links TRBV28 with TRBJ2-5; the D gene could be TRBD1 or TRBD2 (5 bases each). Trimming shortened V by 2 bases and J by 5 bases, and 15 bases separated the two germline ends. Germline values: CDR1 MDHEN, CDR2 SYDVKM. This CDR3 comprises 15 residues. This CDR3 is CASSLGGAKGETQYF. In DNA form, the CDR3 reads TGTGCCAGCAGTTTAGGGGGAGCCAAGGGGGAGACCCAGTACTTC.

The V and J genes are TRBV20-1 and TRBJ2-1, with 8 bases fitting TRBD2. The junction had 11 bases not matched to a gene; V was cut back by 3 bases and J by 7 bases. Germline-derived CDR1 and CDR2 are DFQATT and SNEGSKA (reference sequence). The CDR3 is made up of 15 amino acids. CDR3 loop: CSASPFAGTRNEQFF. The CDR3 DNA reads TGCAGTGCTAGTCCCTTCGCGGGGACTAGGAATGAGCAGTTCTTC.

J is TRBJ2-6 and V is TRBV19; D is undetermined. Germline V gene data show CDR1 as LNHDA and CDR2 as SQIVND (reference sequence). This CDR3 is 15 amino acids long. V was cut by 3 bases and J by 0 bases, with 6 bases left in between. DNA of the CDR3: TGTGCCAGTAGTATCCAAGACTCTGGGGCCAACGTCCTGACTTTC. It is translated as CASSIQDSGANVLTF.